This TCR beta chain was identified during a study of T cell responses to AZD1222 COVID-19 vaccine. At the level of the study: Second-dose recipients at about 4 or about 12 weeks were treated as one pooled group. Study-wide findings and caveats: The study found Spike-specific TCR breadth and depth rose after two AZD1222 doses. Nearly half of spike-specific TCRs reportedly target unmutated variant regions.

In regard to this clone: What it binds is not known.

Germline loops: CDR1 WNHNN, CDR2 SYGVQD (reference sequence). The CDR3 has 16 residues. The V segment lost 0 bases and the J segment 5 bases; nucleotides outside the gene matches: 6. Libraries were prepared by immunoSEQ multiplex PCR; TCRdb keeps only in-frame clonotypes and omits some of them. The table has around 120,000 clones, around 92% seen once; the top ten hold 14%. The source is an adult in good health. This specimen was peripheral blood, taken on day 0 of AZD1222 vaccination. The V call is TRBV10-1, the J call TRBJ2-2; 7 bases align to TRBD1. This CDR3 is CASSESGQGDTGELFF. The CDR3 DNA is TGCGCCAGCAGTGAGTCGGGCCAGGGGGATACCGGGGAGCTGTTTTTT.